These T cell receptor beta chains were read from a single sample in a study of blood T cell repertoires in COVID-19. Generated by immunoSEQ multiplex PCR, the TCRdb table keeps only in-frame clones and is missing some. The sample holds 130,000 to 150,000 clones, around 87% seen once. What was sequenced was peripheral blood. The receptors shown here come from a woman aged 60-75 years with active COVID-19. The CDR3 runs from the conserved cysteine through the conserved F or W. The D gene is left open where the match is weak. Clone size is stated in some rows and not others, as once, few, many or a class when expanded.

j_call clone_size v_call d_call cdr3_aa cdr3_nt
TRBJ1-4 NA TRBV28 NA CASTHSAASLEKLFF TGTGCCAGCACCCACTCGGCGGCCAGCTTAGAAAAACTGTTTTTT
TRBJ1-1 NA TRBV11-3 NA CASSPWVRGNTEAFF TGTGCCAGCAGCCCCTGGGTTCGCGGGAACACTGAAGCTTTCTTT
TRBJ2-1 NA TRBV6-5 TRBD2 CASSIGTSGISEQFF TGTGCCAGCAGTATCGGGACTAGCGGGATAAGTGAGCAGTTCTTC
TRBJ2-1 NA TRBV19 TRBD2 CASSTIRSGKSYNEQFF TGTGCCAGTAGTACAATTAGAAGCGGGAAATCCTACAATGAGCAGTTCTTC
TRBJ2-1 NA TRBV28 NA CASPKSGSPNEQFF TGTGCCAGCCCTAAATCCGGGAGTCCCAATGAGCAGTTCTTC
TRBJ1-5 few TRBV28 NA CASRAGDQPQHF TGTGCCAGCAGGGCAGGGGATCAGCCCCAGCATTTT
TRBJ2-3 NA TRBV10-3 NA CAIRNRSRWADTQYF TGTGCCATCAGGAATAGGTCAAGATGGGCGGATACGCAGTATTTT
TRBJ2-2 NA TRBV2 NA CASTKRRVRNTGELFF TGTGCCAGCACCAAACGCAGGGTCCGGAACACCGGGGAGCTGTTTTTT
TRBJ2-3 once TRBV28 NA CASSNGQYLSDTQYF TGTGCCAGCAGTAACGGACAGTATCTCTCAGATACGCAGTATTTT
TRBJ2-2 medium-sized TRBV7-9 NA CASSPRTVGGPGELFF TGTGCCAGCAGCCCCCGGACTGTAGGGGGTCCCGGGGAGCTGTTTTTT
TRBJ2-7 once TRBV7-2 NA CASSFPGVEQYF TGTGCCAGCAGCTTTCCCGGGGTCGAGCAGTACTTC
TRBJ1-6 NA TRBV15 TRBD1 CATSRGNRGFYNSPLHF TGTGCCACCAGCAGAGGGAACAGGGGATTCTATAATTCACCCCTCCACTTT
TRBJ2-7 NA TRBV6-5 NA CASTRSGGVYEQYF TGTGCCAGCACCCGGAGTGGCGGGGTCTACGAGCAGTACTTC
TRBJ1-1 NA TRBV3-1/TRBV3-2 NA CASSQVEGTEAFF TGTGCCAGCAGCCAAGTAGAGGGCACTGAAGCTTTCTTT
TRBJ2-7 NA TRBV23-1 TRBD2 CASSHPGLAGEQYF TGCGCCAGCAGTCACCCTGGACTAGCGGGAGAGCAGTACTTC
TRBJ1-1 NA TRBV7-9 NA CASSFFRGGTEAFF TGTGCCAGCAGCTTCTTCAGGGGCGGCACTGAAGCTTTCTTT
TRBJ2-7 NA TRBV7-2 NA CASSSYRGSFYEQYF TGTGCCAGCAGCTCTTACCGAGGATCCTTCTACGAGCAGTACTTC
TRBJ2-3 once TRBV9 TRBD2 CASSGQAGGNTDTQYF TGTGCCAGCAGCGGCCAAGCGGGAGGGAACACAGATACGCAGTATTTT
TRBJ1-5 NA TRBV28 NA CASSLLQQPQHF TGTGCCAGCAGTTTACTTCAGCAGCCCCAGCATTTT
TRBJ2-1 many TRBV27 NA CASSLFGEQFF TGTGCCAGCAGTTTATTCGGTGAGCAGTTCTTC
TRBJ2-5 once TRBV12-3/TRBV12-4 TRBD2 CASSFSGKETQYF TGTGCCAGCAGTTTTAGCGGGAAAGAGACCCAGTACTTC
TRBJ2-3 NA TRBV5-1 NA CASSLVLDTQYF TGCGCCAGCAGCTTGGTACTAGATACGCAGTATTTT
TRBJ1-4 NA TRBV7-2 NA CASSSGNEKLFF TGTGCCAGCAGCTCCGGTAATGAAAAACTGTTTTTT
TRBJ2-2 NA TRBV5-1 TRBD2 CASSLALAGVGELFF TGCGCCAGCAGCTTGGCACTAGCGGGAGTCGGGGAGCTGTTTTTT
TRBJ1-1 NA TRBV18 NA CASSPPIQAEAFF TGTGCCAGCTCACCACCGATACAGGCTGAAGCTTTCTTT
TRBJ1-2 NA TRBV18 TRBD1 CASSQEDRGPNYGYTF TGTGCCAGCTCACAAGAGGACAGGGGGCCCAACTATGGCTACACCTTC
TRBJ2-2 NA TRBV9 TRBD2 CASSESYPVGVAGETGELFF TGTGCCAGCAGCGAATCCTATCCCGTTGGAGTAGCGGGAGAAACCGGGGAGCTGTTTTTT
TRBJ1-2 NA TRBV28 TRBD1 CASSHDRVKTIGYTF TGTGCCAGCAGCCACGACAGGGTGAAAACAATTGGCTACACCTTC
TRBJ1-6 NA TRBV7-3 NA CASSLAPPGVYNSPLHF TGTGCCAGCAGCTTGGCCCCTCCCGGGGTTTATAATTCACCCCTCCACTTT
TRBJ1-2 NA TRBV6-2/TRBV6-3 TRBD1 CASSPGQYNYGYTF TGTGCCAGCAGTCCGGGACAGTATAACTATGGCTACACCTTC
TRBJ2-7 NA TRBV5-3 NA CARSLKGDPSYEQYF TGTGCCAGAAGCTTGAAGGGGGACCCTTCCTACGAGCAGTACTTC
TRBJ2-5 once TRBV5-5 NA CASSAGLSHGGTQYF TGTGCCAGCAGCGCGGGGCTATCGCACGGGGGGACCCAGTACTTC
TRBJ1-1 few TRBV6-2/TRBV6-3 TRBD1 CASSFPQWGTDTEAFF TGTGCCAGCAGTTTTCCCCAGTGGGGGACAGACACTGAAGCTTTCTTT
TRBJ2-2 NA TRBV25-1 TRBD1 CASRNPGQGASGELFF TGTGCCAGCAGGAACCCGGGACAGGGGGCATCCGGGGAGCTGTTTTTT
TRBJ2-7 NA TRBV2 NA CASSEEQWSEQYF TGTGCCAGCAGTGAAGAGCAGTGGAGCGAGCAGTACTTC
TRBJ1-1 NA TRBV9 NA CASSRLGQPNTEAFF TGTGCCAGCAGCCGCCTCGGACAGCCAAACACTGAAGCTTTCTTT
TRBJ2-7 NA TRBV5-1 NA CASSRGASYEQYF TGCGCCAGCAGTCGCGGGGCCTCTTACGAGCAGTACTTC
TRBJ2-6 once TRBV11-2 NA CASSLAGTGANVLTF TGTGCCAGCAGCTTAGCCGGTACCGGGGCCAACGTCCTGACTTTC
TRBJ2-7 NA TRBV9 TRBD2 CASSKGTSPASSYEQYF TGTGCCAGCAGCAAGGGGACTAGCCCAGCCAGTTCCTACGAGCAGTACTTC
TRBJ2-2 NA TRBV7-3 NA CASSDRYRDPTGELFF TGTGCCAGCAGCGACCGCTACAGGGATCCCACCGGGGAGCTGTTTTTT
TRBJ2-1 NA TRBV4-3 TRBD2 CASSQDLSGRANEQFF TGCGCCAGCAGCCAAGATCTGAGCGGGAGGGCGAATGAGCAGTTCTTC